The 24 T cell receptor beta chains given below trace back to one sample, sequenced in a study of T-cell memory formation after mild COVID-19. TCRdb used MiXCR to reprocess the 5' RACE reads, holding one entry per CDR3 protein. The sample shows approximately 300,000 distinct CDR3 sequences, roughly a fifth of them seen only once. Input material: PBMCs or a T cell subset sorted from them (not recorded which). These TCRs come from a man aged 18-30 years who had mild COVID-19 (a few samples of this study predate the infection). Cell type and time point are not known.

This clonotype has more than one count but fewer than ten. The chain has TRBV7-6 and TRBJ2-1; D uncertain. The CDR3 covers 14 residues. V was clipped by 1 base and J by 3 bases, with 7 bases between them. Per the germline V gene, CDR1 is SGHVS and CDR2 is FNYEAQ. CDR3 protein: CASSLESSYNEQFF. CDR3 bases: TGTGCCAGCAGCTTAGAGTCTAGCTACAATGAGCAGTTCTTC.

This clonotype was observed a few times. This chain joins TRBV19 and TRBJ2-3, with D possibly TRBD2 on 5 matching bases. Trimming stripped 7 bases from V and 0 bases from J, with 11 bases between. Germline lookup yields CDR1 LNHDA and CDR2 SQIVND (reference sequence). This CDR3 comprises 14 residues. Written as DNA, the CDR3 is TGTGCCAGTACTGAGGGCCCTAGCACAGATACGCAGTATTTT. As protein: CASTEGPSTDTQYF.

This clonotype was seen a handful of times. J is TRBJ1-2 and V is TRBV5-6, with D possibly being TRBD1 (5 bases). CDR3 length: 13 amino acids. The V end lost 1 base, the J end lost 8 bases, and 12 bases lay between the germline ends. Germline CDR1 and CDR2: SGHDT and YYEEEE. The CDR3 nucleotides are TGTGCCAGCAGCTTGTGGCAGGGTAACGGCTACACCTTC. Protein product: CASSLWQGNGYTF.

This clonotype was counted between two and nine times. The chain has TRBV7-9 and TRBJ1-1; D remains ambiguous. Germline V CDR1 and CDR2: SEHNR, FQNEAQ (reference sequence). Trimming stripped 3 bases from V and 1 base from J, with 6 bases between. The CDR3 has 13 amino acids. Here the CDR3 reads CASSFFSNTEAFF. CDR3 sequence (DNA): TGTGCCAGCAGCTTCTTTTCGAACACTGAAGCTTTCTTT.

The chain is built from TRBV15 and TRBJ1-2; D is unresolved. Germline CDR1 LNHNV, CDR2 YYDKDF (reference sequence). The CDR3 contains 15 residues. V lost 1 base and J 4 bases, leaving 13 bases between the germline ends. CDR3: CATSRVAASTYGYTF. The DNA for the CDR3 is TGTGCCACCAGCAGAGTGGCAGCCTCCACCTATGGCTACACCTTC.

This clonotype was picked up many times. This chain uses TRBV7-3 with TRBJ2-1, with D perhaps TRBD2 (7 bases). The CDR3 is 17 amino acids. V lost 6 bases and J 1 base, leaving 19 bases between the germline ends. The V gene's germline CDR1 is SGHTA and CDR2 FQGTGA. The CDR3 sequence: CASSSQGAGASYNEQFF. The CDR3 coding sequence is TGTGCCAGCAGTTCTCAGGGTGCGGGGGCTTCCTACAATGAGCAGTTCTTC.

This clonotype was seen many times. The rearrangement links TRBV21-1 to TRBJ1-5; TRBD1, the table's D call, was not compared with the DNA. TRBV21-1 is labeled a pseudogene. The length of the CDR3 is 17 residues. As DNA, the CDR3 is TGTGCCAGCAGCAACCACAGGGTCCCGCAAAACAATCAGCCCCAGCATTTT. It translates to CASSNHRVPQNNQPQHF.

V usage is TRBV20-1 and J usage is TRBJ2-3, with D unclear. The CDR3 loop spans 14 amino acids. Between the trimmed V and J ends, which lost 1 base and 4 bases, there was a span of 12 bases. In germline, CDR1 is DFQATT, CDR2 SNEGSKA (reference sequence). The CDR3 nucleotides read TGCAGTGCTAGAGCCCCCTGGGCGGCAGATACGCAGTATTTT. As protein: CSARAPWAADTQYF.

Many counts were recorded for this clonotype. This rearrangement joins TRBV5-1 to TRBJ1-3, with 7 bases matching TRBD1. Losses at the gene ends were 4 bases for V and 1 base for J; bases not matched to a gene: 17. Germline values: CDR1 SGHRS, CDR2 YFSETQ. The CDR3 runs to 19 residues. CDR3 sequence: CASSLRPAGQVDSGNTIYF. The CDR3, as DNA: TGCGCCAGCAGCCTGAGACCTGCCGGACAGGTCGATTCTGGAAACACCATATATTTT.

The chain carries TRBV5-5 and TRBJ1-3; D unclear. V dropped 4 bases and J dropped 6 bases, with 17 bases sitting between them. CDR1 is SGHKS, CDR2 YYEKEE, per germline (reference sequence). This CDR3 is 15 amino acids long. The CDR3 DNA reads TGTGCCAGCAGCCTCCGGGCACCTTGGGAAAACACCATATATTTT. It codes for CASSLRAPWENTIYF. The complete variable domain, with remaining parts taken from reference TRBV5-5 and TRBJ1-3, reads DAGVTQSPTHLIKTRGQQVTLRCSPISGHKSVSWYQQVLGQGPQFIFQYYEKEERGRGNFPDRFSARQFPNYSSELNVNALLLGDSALYLCASSLRAPWENTIYFGEGSWLTVV.

The chain couples TRBV5-1 to TRBJ2-3, with a possible D match to TRBD2 (6 bases). Trimming left V 4 bases short and J 6 bases short, with 24 bases between. The CDR3 has 17 amino acids. CDR1 SGHRS and CDR2 YFSETQ come from the germline V gene. CDR3 amino acids: CASSPSSIGGAEDTQYF. The CDR3 coding sequence is TGCGCCAGCAGCCCCTCTAGCATCGGAGGGGCAGAGGATACGCAGTATTTT.

This clonotype was counted a few times. This CDR3 reads CASSQGGAYYGYTF. The DNA for the CDR3 is TGTGCCAGCAGCCAGGGGGGGGCCTACTATGGCTACACCTTC. V gene TRBV7-2 combines with J gene TRBJ1-2, with 7 bases fitting TRBD1. The CDR3 is made up of 14 amino acids. Per the germline V gene, CDR1 is SGHTA and CDR2 is FQGNSA. The junction had 6 bases not matched to a gene; V was cut back by 5 bases and J by 3 bases.

This clonotype came up a few times. The chain combines TRBV12-3 or TRBV12-4 with TRBJ2-3; D gene ambiguous. CDR3 size: 19 residues. Trimming took 2 bases from V and 1 from J, leaving 22 bases between them. The CDR3 coding sequence is TGTGCCAGCAGTTTAAGTGGTAGGGCAAGCTCCGCCCGCACAGATACGCAGTATTTT. Protein sequence: CASSLSGRASSARTDTQYF.

This clonotype has more than one count but fewer than ten. The chain recombines TRBV6-1 with TRBJ1-1; tentative D call: TRBD1 (6 bases). The CDR3 is made up of 14 amino acids. Germline-derived CDR1 and CDR2 are MNHNS and SASEGT. V shed 6 bases and J shed 8 bases, with 19 bases lying between them. The chain's CDR3 is CASSGTGSRLEAFF. The CDR3 nucleotides are TGTGCCAGCAGCGGTACAGGGTCTCGTCTGGAAGCTTTCTTT.

This clonotype was picked up a small number of times. CDR3 DNA sequence: TGCGCCAGCAGTGGGATCCAAGGTACGCAGTATTTT. This translates into CASSGIQGTQYF. The rearrangement joins TRBV10-2 to TRBJ2-3; D is undetermined. The CDR3 has 12 amino acids. V was pared by 4 bases and J by 8 bases, with 10 bases between. Germline V gene lookup returns CDR1 WSHSY and CDR2 SAAADI.

The CDR3 DNA sequence: TGTGCCAGCAGTCAACTAGCGGGGGGCCCCAATGAGCAGTTCTTC. It is translated as CASSQLAGGPNEQFF. The chain is built from TRBV6-6 and TRBJ2-1, with 12 bases aligning to TRBD2. The CDR3 length is 15 residues. The V segment lost 5 bases and the J segment 6 bases; nucleotides outside the gene matches: 5. Looked up from germline, CDR1 is MNHNY and CDR2 is SVGAGI (reference sequence).

The rearrangement joins TRBV5-4 to TRBJ2-3; D gene unclear. Trimming left V 1 base short and J 0 bases short, with 9 bases between. The CDR3 is 15 amino acids. Germline CDR1 reads SGHNT; CDR2 reads YYREEE (reference sequence). CDR3 nucleotides: TGTGCCAGCAGCTTGAGGCTAGGGAGCACAGATACGCAGTATTTT. Translated: CASSLRLGSTDTQYF.

The chain employs TRBV7-2 and TRBJ1-2; D is unclear. Trimming removed 1 base from V and 4 bases from J, with 10 bases in between. The germline V gene has CDR1 SGHTA and CDR2 FQGNSA. The CDR3 contains 14 residues. In nucleotides, the CDR3 is TGTGCCAGCAGCTTAGGAGTCAGATCCTATGGCTACACCTTC. Protein product: CASSLGVRSYGYTF.

In its sample, this clonotype was seen a few times. The CDR3 DNA sequence: TGTGCCAGCAGCCCCCGGACTAGCCTGGGTAGAGATACGCAGTATTTT. It yields the protein CASSPRTSLGRDTQYF. The gene calls are TRBV9 and TRBJ2-3; TRBD2 matches 8 bases. Germline trimming cut 4 bases from V and 5 bases from J; bases unmatched to any gene: 12. Per the germline V gene, CDR1 is SGDLS and CDR2 is YYNGEE. This CDR3 has 16 residues.

The V and J genes are TRBV15 and TRBJ2-7, with TRBD1 as a possible D gene (5 bases). Trimming left V 4 bases short and J 3 bases short, with 10 bases between. This CDR3 has 13 amino acids. Germline loops: CDR1 LNHNV, CDR2 YYDKDF (reference sequence). The CDR3 loop reads CATSIGQGYEQYF. CDR3 nucleotide sequence: TGTGCCACCAGCATCGGGCAGGGCTACGAGCAGTACTTC.

The chain carries TRBV12-5 and TRBJ2-7; D gene uncertain. CDR3 length equals 16 residues. The V gene's germline CDR1 is LGHNT and CDR2 FRNRAP. Deletions cut 6 bases from V and 0 bases from J, with 18 bases between. The CDR3 is CASGPPAAISSYEQYF. As DNA, the CDR3 is TGTGCTAGTGGCCCCCCCGCGGCTATCAGCTCCTACGAGCAGTACTTC.

The sample holds a few counts of this clonotype. CDR3 DNA sequence: TGTGCCAGCAGTAATAAGGGCCGTCCCTTTTTCGCCCTCCACTTT. It encodes CASSNKGRPFFALHF. The chain couples TRBV27 to TRBJ1-6; D not resolved. The CDR3 has 15 residues. Trimming took off 5 bases at V and 14 bases at J, with 22 bases between the two ends. Germline V lookup: CDR1 MNHEY, CDR2 SMNVEV (reference sequence).

There are a few counts of this clonotype. This rearrangement joins TRBV12-3 or TRBV12-4 to TRBJ2-3, with a tentative D call TRBD1 (7 bases). The CDR3 totals 14 residues. V shed 1 base and J shed 10 bases, with 15 bases lying between them. The DNA for the CDR3 is TGTGCCAGCAGTTTAGTTTCCGCCAGGGGGGCGCAGTATTTT. It codes for CASSLVSARGAQYF.

There are a few counts of this clonotype. The CDR3 sequence: CASSLWGDTYEQYV. Here the CDR3 DNA reads TGTGCCAGCAGCTTATGGGGGGACACCTACGAGCAGTACGTC. This chain connects TRBV7-8 to TRBJ2-7; D is tentatively TRBD1 or TRBD2 (6 bases each). Germline V gene lookup returns CDR1 SGHVS and CDR2 FQNEAQ. CDR3 size: 14 residues. The V gene lost 2 bases and the J gene lost 2 bases, with 10 bases spanning the gap.